Sequencing of this T cell receptor beta chain was carried out in a study of cytomegalovirus exposure and HLA in healthy donors. Vbeta (60) and Jbeta (13) primers were used in the PCR. Clones were sequenced by immunoSEQ multiplex PCR, and TCRdb holds only the in-frame ones, with some missing. The sample shows 150,000 to 250,000 clones, approximately 78% of them seen only once. Comments on this clone: The junction does not match germline at one end; this may be a read error.

The germline V gene has CDR1 MDHEN and CDR2 SYDVKM. The CDR3 extends over 12 amino acids. Source material: PBMCs. The chain combines TRBV28 with TRBJ2-1; D unresolved. This sequence was found in a woman in her 50s in good health and CMV-seropositive. The CDR3 region is CASSSNYNAQFF. The DNA of the CDR3 is TGTGCCAGCAGTAGCAATTATAATGCGCAGTTCTTC.